This entry describes one T cell receptor (beta chain). Antigen: not known. This record belongs to a study of cytotoxic CD8 clonotypes in ibrutinib-treated CLL. Target depth was 1 in 200,000 to 1 in 1 million T cells, about 10x per clonotype. Sequencing was performed with immunoSEQ multiplex PCR; in TCRdb, only in-frame clones are kept and a portion is missing. This table has some 140,000 clones, less than 95% appearing once. Trimming left V 0 bases short and J 2 bases short, with 8 bases between. Germline CDR1 and CDR2: LGHNA and YSLEER. CDR3 length: 15 residues. Study-wide findings and caveats: At the start, clonality exceeded age-matched healthy donors and followed circulating CD8+ T-cell counts. Clonality increased with ibrutinib response but returned toward baseline at progression.

The sample consisted of PBMCs, taken after 12 months of ibrutinib treatment. This receptor was identified in a human donor with chronic lymphocytic leukemia. V usage is TRBV4-3 and J usage is TRBJ2-1; D not resolved. This CDR3 is CASSQEPAPYNEQFF. The CDR3 DNA reads as TGCGCCAGCAGCCAAGAGCCAGCGCCCTACAATGAGCAGTTCTTC.